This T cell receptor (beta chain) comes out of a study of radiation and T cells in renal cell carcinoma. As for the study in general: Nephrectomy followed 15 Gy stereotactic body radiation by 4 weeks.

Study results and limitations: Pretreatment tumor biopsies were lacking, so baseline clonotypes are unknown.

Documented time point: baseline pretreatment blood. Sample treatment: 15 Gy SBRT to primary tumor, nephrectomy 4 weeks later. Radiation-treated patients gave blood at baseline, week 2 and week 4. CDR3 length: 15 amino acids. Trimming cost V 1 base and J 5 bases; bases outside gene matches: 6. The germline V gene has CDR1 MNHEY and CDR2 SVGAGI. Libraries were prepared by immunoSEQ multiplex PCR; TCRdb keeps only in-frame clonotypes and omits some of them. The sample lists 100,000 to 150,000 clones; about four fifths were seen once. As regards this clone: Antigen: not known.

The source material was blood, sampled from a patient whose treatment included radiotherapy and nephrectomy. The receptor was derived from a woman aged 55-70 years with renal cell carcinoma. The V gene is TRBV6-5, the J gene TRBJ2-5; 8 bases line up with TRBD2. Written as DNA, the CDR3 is TGTGCCAGCAGTTACTACCGGACGGGAGGGGAGACCCAGTACTTC. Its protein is CASSYYRTGGETQYF.